The 14 T cell receptor beta chains listed next were all sequenced from one sample in a study of T cells in localized non-small cell lung cancer. Assay used: immunoSEQ multiplex PCR; TCRdb lists only in-frame clones, some missing. The table has some 31,000 clones, 88% seen once. Source: peripheral blood, taken before any cancer treatment. The receptors were gathered from a woman aged 35 to 70 with stage I lung adenocarcinoma.

This chain joins TRBV4-3 and TRBJ2-5, with 8 nucleotides matching TRBD2. Losses at the gene ends were 5 bases for V and 1 base for J; bases not matched to a gene: 6. The germline CDR1 and CDR2 sequences are LGHNA and YSLEER. This CDR3 region has 15 residues. The CDR3 spells CASSEQRGTQETQYF. In DNA, the CDR3 is TGCGCCAGCAGCGAGCAGCGGGGGACCCAAGAGACCCAGTACTTC.

The gene calls are TRBV2 and TRBJ2-5; 7 positions agree with TRBD1. The germline V gene has CDR1 SNHLY and CDR2 FYNNEI. The CDR3 consists of 13 residues. The V gene end was trimmed by 8 bases and the J gene end by 2 bases; junction bases not matched to a gene: 5. Written as DNA, the CDR3 is TGTGCCAGCCAACCGACAGGGCAAGAGACCCAGTACTTC. It specifies CASQPTGQETQYF.

The chain carries TRBV2 and TRBJ1-5, with unresolved D. The CDR3 is 15 amino acids. Germline V gene data show CDR1 as SNHLY and CDR2 as FYNNEI. Deletions cut 5 bases from V and 2 bases from J, with 13 bases between. CDR3 sequence reads: CASSWTFLGNQPQHF. The CDR3 DNA is TGTGCCAGCAGTTGGACTTTTCTGGGCAATCAGCCCCAGCATTTT.

The rearrangement links TRBV4-3 to TRBJ1-2; 9 bases align to TRBD1. V lost 0 bases to trimming and J lost 1 base; unmatched junction nucleotides: 6. Germline CDR1 reads LGHNA; CDR2 reads YSLEER. This CDR3 comprises 17 residues. Here the CDR3 reads CASSQERGGQGNYGYTF. CDR3 DNA: TGCGCCAGCAGCCAAGAGAGGGGGGGACAGGGTAACTATGGCTACACCTTC.

This rearrangement joins TRBV30 to TRBJ2-7; no clear D gene. This CDR3 has 13 residues. The V end was cut by 0 bases, the J end by 3 bases, with 9 bases between. Germline V gives CDR1 GTSNPN, CDR2 SVGIG (reference sequence). The CDR3 DNA sequence: TGTGCCTGGAGTGTTGTCCGGAACTACGAGCAGTACTTC. It yields the protein CAWSVVRNYEQYF. The full variable domain, completed using reference TRBV30 and TRBJ2-7, is SQTIHQWPATLVQPVGSPLSLECTVEGTSNPNLYWYRQAAGRGLQLLFYSVGIGQISSEVPQNLSASRPQDRQFILSSKKLLLSDSGFYLCAWSVVRNYEQYFGPGTRLTVT.

The V call is TRBV27, the J call TRBJ2-2, with no clear D. Deletions cut 2 bases from V and 5 bases from J, with 9 bases between. The CDR3 consists of 14 residues. CDR1 MNHEY and CDR2 SMNVEV come from the germline V gene (reference sequence). The CDR3 coding sequence is TGTGCCAGCAGTTTAGGTTGGGTGACCGGGGAGCTGTTTTTT. Translation: CASSLGWVTGELFF.

The rearrangement uses TRBV15 and TRBJ2-1; D is perhaps TRBD1 (6 bases). In germline, CDR1 is LNHNV, CDR2 YYDKDF (reference sequence). The CDR3 sequence is 16 residues long. Trimming pared 3 bases from V and 8 bases from J, leaving 20 bases between. CDR3 DNA sequence: TGTGCCACCAGCAGGTCGCTTGCAGGGGATCAAGATGAGCAGTTCTTC. It specifies CATSRSLAGDQDEQFF. Filled out from reference TRBV15 and TRBJ2-1, the complete variable domain reads DAMVIQNPRYQVTQFGKPVTLSCSQTLNHNVMYWYQQKSSQAPKLLFHYYDKDFNNEADTPDNFQSRRPNTSFCFLDIRSPGLGDTAMYLCATSRSLAGDQDEQFFGPGTRLTVL.

Here the CDR3 DNA reads TGTGCCAGCAGCGCCGGGCCAGGGGCAGATACTGAAGCTTTCTTT. Encoded protein: CASSAGPGADTEAFF. The chain recombines TRBV5-6 with TRBJ1-1; perhaps TRBD1 as D (6 bases). V lost 4 bases and J lost 5, with 18 bases in between. Germline lookup yields CDR1 SGHDT and CDR2 YYEEEE. The CDR3 runs to 15 residues.

V gene TRBV7-9 combines with J gene TRBJ1-1, with D tentatively TRBD1 (6 bases). CDR1 and CDR2 (germline): SEHNR, FQNEAQ (reference sequence). V gave up 6 bases and J gave up 1 base, with 12 bases separating them. The CDR3 covers 14 residues. DNA for the CDR3: TGTGCCAGCAGTTTGGGGGCGGGGAACACTGAAGCTTTCTTT. It codes for CASSLGAGNTEAFF.

The J gene is TRBJ2-2, the V gene TRBV10-3, with D unresolved. Between the trimmed V and J ends, which lost 10 bases and 5 bases, there was a span of 14 bases. The CDR3 length is 13 residues. Germline CDR1 and CDR2: ENHRY and SYGVKD. In nucleotides, the CDR3 is TGTGCCACCTTTGGAGATGGGACCGGGGAGCTGTTTTTT. Translation gives CATFGDGTGELFF.

The J gene is TRBJ2-3, the V gene TRBV27; perhaps TRBD2 as D (6 bases). V lost 4 bases, J lost 4 bases, and 12 bases lay in between. The CDR3 consists of 14 residues. Per the germline V gene, CDR1 is MNHEY and CDR2 is SMNVEV (reference sequence). In nucleotides, the CDR3 is TGTGCCAGCAGTTGGGGACTCCGAGCAGATACGCAGTATTTT. It is translated as CASSWGLRADTQYF.

The rearrangement joins TRBV11-2 to TRBJ2-3; D is tentatively TRBD1 or TRBD2 (5 bases each). Trimming removed 3 bases from V and 4 bases from J, with 20 bases in between. In germline, CDR1 is SGHAT, CDR2 FQNNGV. The CDR3 totals 17 residues. The CDR3 region has the DNA TGTGCCAGCAGCTTGACACCGGGGACGGGTGGCGCAGATACGCAGTATTTT. Encoded protein: CASSLTPGTGGADTQYF.

The chain joins TRBV9 to TRBJ2-1; 8 bases match TRBD2. J lost 5 bases, V lost 4 bases, and 5 bases had no gene match. The CDR3 has 14 residues. Germline V lookup: CDR1 SGDLS, CDR2 YYNGEE. CDR3 region: CASSSGTSHNEQFF. The CDR3 DNA is TGTGCCAGCAGCTCCGGGACTAGTCACAATGAGCAGTTCTTC. The entire variable domain, with the rest obtained from reference TRBV9 and TRBJ2-1, is as follows: DSGVTQTPKHLITATGQRVTLRCSPRSGDLSVYWYQQSLDQGLQFLIQYYNGEERAKGNILERFSAQQFPDLHSELNLSSLELGDSALYFCASSSGTSHNEQFFGPGTRLTVL.

This sequence joins TRBV9 and TRBJ2-1; 7 bases match TRBD1. The CDR3 contains 15 residues. Germline CDR1 SGDLS, CDR2 YYNGEE. The J segment lost 8 bases and the V segment lost 4 bases, leaving 12 bases of the junction unmatched. CDR3 loop: CASSPTRQGLYEQFF. CDR3 nucleotides: TGTGCCAGCAGCCCCACACGACAGGGCCTCTATGAGCAGTTCTTC.